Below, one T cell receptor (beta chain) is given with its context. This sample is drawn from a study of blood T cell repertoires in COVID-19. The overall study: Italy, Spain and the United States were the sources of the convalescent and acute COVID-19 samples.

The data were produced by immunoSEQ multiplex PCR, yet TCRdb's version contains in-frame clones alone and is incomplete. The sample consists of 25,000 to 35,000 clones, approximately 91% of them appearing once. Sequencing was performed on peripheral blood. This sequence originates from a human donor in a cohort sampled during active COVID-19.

The chain's CDR3 is CASIRNPGQPNTEAFF. CDR3 DNA: TGTGCCAGTATTCGTAACCCGGGACAGCCGAACACTGAAGCTTTCTTT. The chain combines TRBV19 with TRBJ1-1; TRBD1 aligns across 7 bases. There are 16 residues in the CDR3. Germline loops: CDR1 LNHDA, CDR2 SQIVND (reference sequence). The V gene end was trimmed by 7 bases and the J gene end by 1 base; junction bases not matched to a gene: 12.